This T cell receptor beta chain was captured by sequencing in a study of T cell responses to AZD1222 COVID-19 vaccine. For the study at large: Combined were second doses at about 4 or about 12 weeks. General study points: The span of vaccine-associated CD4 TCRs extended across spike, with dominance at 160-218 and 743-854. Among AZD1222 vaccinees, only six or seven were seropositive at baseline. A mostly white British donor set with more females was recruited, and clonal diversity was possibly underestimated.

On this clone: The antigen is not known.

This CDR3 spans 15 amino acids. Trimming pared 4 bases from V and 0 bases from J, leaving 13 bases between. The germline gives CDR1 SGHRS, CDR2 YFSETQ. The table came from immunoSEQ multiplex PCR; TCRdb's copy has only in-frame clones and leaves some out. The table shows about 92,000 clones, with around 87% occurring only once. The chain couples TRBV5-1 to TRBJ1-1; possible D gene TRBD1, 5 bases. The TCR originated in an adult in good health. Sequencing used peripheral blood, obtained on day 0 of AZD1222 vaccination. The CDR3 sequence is CASSPREGLNTEAFF. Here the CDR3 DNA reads TGCGCCAGCAGCCCCAGGGAGGGACTGAACACTGAAGCTTTCTTT.